This is a list of T cell receptor beta chains from one sample in a study of blood T cell repertoires in COVID-19. Repertoires were generated with immunoSEQ multiplex PCR, while TCRdb's copy carries only in-frame clones and drops some. The table includes under 500,000 clones, about 89% detected once. The sequencing sample was made of peripheral blood. These receptors were collected from a woman aged 30 to 39 with acute or convalescent COVID-19. Each CDR3 is given without its conserved first and last residue. D genes are given only for firm matches.

v_gene	j_gene	d_gene	CDR3aa
TRBV2	TRBJ1-3	NA	ASYSGSGNTIY
TRBV7-8	TRBJ1-1	TRBD1	ASSTVRTGGGDTEAF
TRBV10-3	TRBJ2-7	NA	AISDHETGIYEQY
TRBV2	TRBJ1-2	NA	ALRPTPNPGYT
TRBV2	TRBJ2-5	NA	ANSETQY
TRBV11-1	TRBJ1-5	NA	ASSKTQVIDQPQH
TRBV7-9	TRBJ2-7	NA	ASSLTGYEQY
TRBV19	TRBJ2-5	NA	ASRSRGHATQY
TRBV9	TRBJ2-7	NA	ASSPRLELPYEQY
TRBV7-9	TRBJ2-3	NA	ASSLLQGVTDTQY
TRBV2	TRBJ2-7	TRBD2	ASSDMGGAYEQY
TRBV7-9	TRBJ1-1	NA	ASSPRAYGLNTEAF
TRBV9	TRBJ1-4	TRBD1	ASSAPTGVDDEKLF
TRBV29-1	TRBJ2-7	TRBD1	SVDEGQGNY
TRBV6-5	TRBJ1-3	NA	ASSYSEGSSGNTIY
TRBV19	TRBJ2-1	TRBD2	ASSIIAGGNNEQF
TRBV29-1	TRBJ2-2	NA	SVEDQGGTGELF
TRBV30	TRBJ2-3	TRBD2	AWSALRTSGSTDTQY
TRBV7-9	TRBJ2-7	TRBD1	ASSSIAGTGAYEQY
TRBV7-3	TRBJ2-3	TRBD2	ASSLNGLAPDTQY
TRBV12-3/TRBV12-4	TRBJ1-2	NA	ASSFRRYGYT
TRBV19	TRBJ2-7	TRBD1	ATSGTVVYEQY
TRBV7-9	TRBJ2-1	TRBD1	ASSPGTGGINEQF
TRBV27	TRBJ1-1	NA	ASSPTVDTEAF
TRBV9	TRBJ2-3	NA	ASSQAFADTQY
TRBV27	TRBJ1-2	NA	ASCRTGGYGYT
TRBV7-7	TRBJ2-1	NA	ASSLTDTAGSEQF
TRBV3-1/TRBV3-2	TRBJ1-1	NA	ASSQAGWGLGNTEAF
TRBV27	TRBJ1-1	TRBD1	ASSTKTGLDTEAF
TRBV15	TRBJ2-7	TRBD1	ATSRPGQGALSYEQY
TRBV3-1/TRBV3-2	TRBJ1-2	TRBD1	ASSTRTGDTYGYT
TRBV9	TRBJ1-1	TRBD1	ASSVVSGGVTEAF
TRBV4-1	TRBJ2-7	TRBD2	ASSQGRGSYEQY
TRBV9	TRBJ2-5	TRBD2	ASTRPGGSTQY
TRBV21-1	TRBJ1-4	NA	ASSKWRAGNEKLF
TRBV4-2	TRBJ2-7	NA	ASSQEIPTGSYEQY
TRBV6-2/TRBV6-3	TRBJ1-5	NA	ASSVQTIQPQH
TRBV3-1/TRBV3-2	TRBJ1-2	TRBD1	ASSLGTGGYGYT
TRBV6-4	TRBJ1-5	TRBD1	ASSRDRDGNQPQH
TRBV6-1	TRBJ1-1	NA	ASSEVGAVVVRTEAF
TRBV12-3/TRBV12-4	TRBJ1-2	NA	ASSKTQGWGYT
TRBV7-8	TRBJ2-7	NA	ASSPRSAGSYEQY
TRBV23-1	TRBJ2-1	TRBD1	ASSQWGQGSYNEQF
TRBV3-1/TRBV3-2	TRBJ1-1	NA	ASSQAGTANTEAF
TRBV28	TRBJ1-2	NA	ASRSIQGGVSVIGYT
TRBV19	TRBJ2-1	NA	ASSEQGYNEQF
TRBV7-9	TRBJ1-5	NA	ASSPTDRLALH
TRBV28	TRBJ2-3	TRBD2	ASSSPSAGGRDTQY
TRBV7-8	TRBJ2-1	NA	ASSFLRARNEQF
TRBV7-9	TRBJ1-3	NA	ASGLPGSGNTIY
TRBV4-1	TRBJ2-2	TRBD1	ASSQVGITGAGELF
TRBV2	TRBJ1-1	NA	ASSEGGSTEAF
TRBV5-1	TRBJ2-7	TRBD2	ASSLASGGYEQY
TRBV7-9	TRBJ2-3	NA	ASGATDTQY
TRBV28	TRBJ2-1	TRBD1	ASSSGQTYNEQF
TRBV2	TRBJ1-6	NA	ASSRGNSPLH
TRBV2	TRBJ1-2	TRBD1	ASREGTGGAVYGYT
TRBV11-2	TRBJ1-6	NA	ASSPNRDPNSPLH
TRBV25-1	TRBJ2-2	NA	ASSESHTNTGELF
TRBV3-1/TRBV3-2	TRBJ1-6	TRBD1	ASSQGGQGASPLH